The sequence of this T cell receptor (beta chain) was determined in a study of T cell repertoires in cytomegalovirus infection. V was cut by 2 bases and J by 2 bases, with 15 bases left in between. The CDR3 has 16 residues. Germline-derived CDR1 and CDR2 are SGHRS and YFSETQ. A single record per CDR3 protein comes from TCRdb applying MiXCR to the reads. Here the sample spans roughly 600,000 distinct CDR3 sequences, 20% to 30% being singletons. The chain uses TRBV5-1 and TRBJ2-3; D may match TRBD1 or TRBD2 (5 bases each). The sequence was obtained from a human donor in good health (CMV status not recorded). Some clones in this sample may be carry-over from other donors' samples. Sequencing was done on a sample of CD8+ T cells from PBMCs. The CDR3 reads CASSFSRGANTDTQYF. In DNA, the CDR3 is TGCGCCAGCAGCTTCTCTCGAGGGGCCAACACAGATACGCAGTATTTT.